This T cell receptor (beta chain) was sequenced for a study of blood T cells in healthy people across ages. As regards this clonotype: Its antigen is as yet unknown.

Germline V gene sequence: CDR1 MGHDK, CDR2 SYGVNS. There are 15 residues in the CDR3. Study-level points and caveats: Long-lived donors carried more naive CD4+ cells and greater diversity than aged donors. Since the PBMCs were unsorted, naive and antigen-experienced cells could not be conclusively compared.

Together with a sample-barcoded 5' primer, a J-beta primer mix was included in a second PCR lasting about 6 to 11 cycles. Each sample yielded at least 3 million CDR3-containing paired-end reads. Via MiXCR, TCRdb re-called the 5' RACE reads, giving one row per CDR3 protein. The sample shows some 700,000 distinct CDR3 sequences, 43% of them seen only once. The specimen was blood. This receptor was obtained from a woman in her sixties in good health. The chain couples TRBV25-1 to TRBJ2-5; 11 bases map to TRBD2. The CDR3 DNA is TGTGCTTCCCGAGAGGCTAGCGGGGGGCAAGAGACCCAGTACTTC. Its protein is CASREASGGQETQYF.